This section outlines one TCR beta chain sequence together with its context. No antigen is known for it. Per-nucleotide qualities are absent, and no much larger clonotype sits a single base away. These data are taken from a study of T cell changes during pregnancy in multiple sclerosis (dated 2019 in TCRdb). Some background on the complete study: Changes in the T cell repertoire over the course of pregnancy were examined in this study in women with multiple sclerosis.

Libraries were made using the immunoSEQ multiplex PCR assay. TCRdb mirrors the immuneACCESS table, restricted to in-frame sequences. Some clones are absent from its copies; in checked studies, under half trace to an unresolved V gene, and the reason for the others is unknown. This sample gives some 64,000 clones in total; around 92% of them show up just once. Clones ranked in the top ten supply about 2.5% of the sample. V is shortened by 7 bases, J by 2 bases, and the region joining them spans 15 bases. The CDR3 has 14 amino acids, counting the end cysteine and phenylalanine. Only the CDR3 DNA is retained, 42 bases long and in frame from the first base. The germline V gene (reference sequence) yields LNHDA for CDR1 and SQIVND for CDR2.

This sample comprised peripheral blood, obtained in the first trimester of pregnancy. The sequence links TRBV19 to TRBJ2-7; TRBD2 might be the D gene, on 6 matching bases. This clonotype originated in a female donor with multiple sclerosis, enrolled in a pregnancy study. The bases read TGTGCCAGTAAGGGACGGCGGGGAGCCTACGAGCAGTACTTC. It translates to CASKGRRGAYEQYF.